One and the same sample provided the 18 T cell receptor beta chains below, sequenced in a study of CD4 T cells in relation to SARS-CoV-2 and coronaviruses. TCRdb's table, derived via immunoSEQ multiplex PCR, lists solely in-frame clones and lacks some. The sample holds tens of thousands of clones; 70% to 80% are singletons and the top ten take roughly an eighth. The antigens of these receptors remain unknown. CD4+ T cells from unexposed donors were obtained before the COVID-19 pandemic (2011-2018). The cells were cultured for 10 days before CD4+ T cells were isolated. Source material: CD4+ T cells from PBMCs, cultured in vitro. These receptors originate from a human donor in good health.

A few counts support this clone. The chain employs TRBV28 and TRBJ1-5, with D unclear. V was clipped by 5 bases and J by 0 bases, with 14 bases between them. The V gene's germline CDR1 is MDHEN and CDR2 SYDVKM. The CDR3 spans 16 residues. For the CDR3, the DNA is TGTGCCAGCAGTCGGTCCCCGCAGTTTAGCAATCAGCCCCAGCATTTT. It specifies CASSRSPQFSNQPQHF.

The chain is built from TRBV7-8 and TRBJ2-7; D call uncertain. Germline CDR1 is SGHVS and CDR2 is FQNEAQ. The CDR3 is 11 residues long. V was shortened by 4 bases and J by 2 bases, with 3 bases between the two germline ends. CDR3 in DNA: TGTGCCAGCAGCTCGACCTACGAGCAGTACTTC. Residues: CASSSTYEQYF.

V is TRBV18 and J is TRBJ2-2; 10 bases are a match to TRBD2. Trimming at V came to 2 bases and at J to 6 bases, leaving 9 bases not matched to a gene. Germline CDR1 and CDR2: KGHSH and LQKENI. The CDR3 runs 17 residues. CDR3 DNA sequence: TGTGCCAGCTCACCAAACACGGCTAGCGGGAGCGCCGGGGAGCTGTTTTTT. This translates into CASSPNTASGSAGELFF. The variable domain in full, completed from reference TRBV18 and TRBJ2-2, reads NAGVMQNPRHLVRRRGQEARLRCSPMKGHSHVYWYRQLPEEGLKFMVYLQKENIIDESGMPKERFSAEFPKEGPSILRIQQVVRGDSAAYFCASSPNTASGSAGELFFGEGSRLTVL.

This rearrangement joins TRBV4-2 to TRBJ2-1, with TRBD2 matching over 7 bases. The CDR3 spans 19 residues. Germline loops: CDR1 LGHNA, CDR2 YNFKEQ. Trimming took 3 bases from V and 0 from J; bases not matched to a gene: 14. The CDR3, as DNA: TGTGCCAGCAGCCAGGGTAATGAGCGGGGCATCCACTCCTACAATGAGCAGTTCTTC. This encodes CASSQGNERGIHSYNEQFF.

The chain recombines TRBV19 with TRBJ2-3; 13 bases fit TRBD2. The CDR3 is made up of 19 amino acids. Germline V lookup: CDR1 LNHDA, CDR2 SQIVND (reference sequence). The junction had 15 bases not matched to a gene; V was cut back by 3 bases and J by 6 bases. The CDR3: CASSIQLPTSGRISDTQYF. Here the CDR3 DNA reads TGTGCCAGTAGTATTCAACTCCCGACTAGCGGGAGGATAAGTGATACGCAGTATTTT.

The V and J genes are TRBV5-8 and TRBJ2-1; unclear D gene. V was pared by 3 bases and J by 3 bases, with 7 bases between. The CDR3 is made up of 13 amino acids. Germline CDR1 reads SGHTS; CDR2 reads YDEGEE. CDR3 sequence (DNA): TGTGCCAGCAGCTCTAGACTCTACAATGAGCAGTTCTTC. Its translation: CASSSRLYNEQFF.

The V and J genes are TRBV28 and TRBJ1-2, with TRBD1 identical over 9 bases. With 5 bases clipped from V and 1 base from J, the junction kept 11 bases outside the gene matches. The CDR3 loop spans 17 amino acids. Looked up from germline, CDR1 is MDHEN and CDR2 is SYDVKM. The CDR3 nucleotides are TGTGCCAGCAGTGAAGACAGGGGGGAAAATAGTAACTATGGCTACACCTTC. Protein: CASSEDRGENSNYGYTF.

V usage is TRBV27 and J usage is TRBJ1-2, with 8 bases lining up with TRBD1. CDR1 is MNHEY and CDR2 is SMNVEV in the germline V gene (reference sequence). Germline trimming cut 6 bases from V and 5 bases from J; bases unmatched to any gene: 8. CDR3 length: 14 residues. CDR3 sequence reads: CASRPIGQGYGYTF. The CDR3 DNA reads as TGTGCCAGCAGGCCAATCGGACAGGGTTATGGCTACACCTTC.

Of note for this clone: Compared with germline, one end of the junction differs, possibly owing to a read error. The gene calls are TRBV27 and TRBJ1-5; D gene unclear. In germline, CDR1 is MNHEY, CDR2 SMNVEV (reference sequence). This CDR3 contains 14 residues. CDR3 DNA: TGTGCCAGCAGCTTATACGATAGCAATCAGCCCCAGCATTTT. It is translated as CASSLYDSNQPQHF.

The chain couples TRBV13 to TRBJ2-7; TRBD2 aligns across 9 bases. The CDR3 is 17 residues long. CDR1 is PRHDT and CDR2 is FYEKMQ in the germline V gene (reference sequence). Trimming at V came to 5 bases and at J to 3 bases, leaving 14 bases not matched to a gene. CDR3 DNA sequence: TGTGCCAGCAGCACCCCCCGCAGTAGCGGGAGTTACTACGAGCAGTACTTC. This encodes CASSTPRSSGSYYEQYF.

The gene calls are TRBV20-1 and TRBJ2-5; D ambiguous. V lost 4 bases, J lost 0 bases, and 3 bases lay in between. This CDR3 contains 11 residues. Germline CDR1 DFQATT, CDR2 SNEGSKA (reference sequence). The chain's CDR3 is CSATDQETQYF. CDR3 DNA: TGCAGTGCTACGGACCAAGAGACCCAGTACTTC.

In its sample, this clone was seen a few times. V gene TRBV3-1 (or the pseudogene TRBV3-2) combines with J gene TRBJ1-6; 8 positions agree with TRBD1. Germline V gene lookup returns CDR1 LGHDT and CDR2 YNNKEL (reference sequence). The length of the CDR3 is 15 residues. The ends lost 2 bases at V and 10 bases at J; junction bases unmatched: 7. The CDR3 DNA reads as TGTGCCAGCAGCCAATCGGGACAGGCTCCATCACCCCTCCACTTT. Protein product: CASSQSGQAPSPLHF.

This chain uses TRBV25-1 with TRBJ2-3; D gene ambiguous. The CDR3 covers 15 residues. From germline, CDR1 is MGHDK and CDR2 SYGVNS. V lost 0 bases to trimming and J lost 3 bases, with 10 bases between them. The DNA for the CDR3 is TGTGCCAGCAGTGAATATAACGCAGCGACAGATACGCAGTATTTT. Amino acids: CASSEYNAATDTQYF.

This clone was seen only a few times. The genes are TRBV29-1 and TRBJ2-3, with TRBD1 matching over 8 bases. The CDR3 extends over 14 amino acids. The V and J ends lost 4 bases and 0 bases, in that order; junction bases with no gene match: 3. Germline values: CDR1 SQVTM, CDR2 ANQGSEA. The CDR3 nucleotides read TGCAGCGTTGTACCAGGGGGCAGCACAGATACGCAGTATTTT. Protein product: CSVVPGGSTDTQYF.

The V gene is TRBV15, the J gene TRBJ2-3, with 8 nucleotides matching TRBD2. Unmatched junction bases numbered 10, after V lost 0 bases and J lost 5 bases. The germline V gene has CDR1 LNHNV and CDR2 YYDKDF (reference sequence). This CDR3 region has 17 residues. Written as DNA, the CDR3 is TGTGCCACCAGCAGAGATGGAGGGACTAGAGGGATAGATACGCAGTATTTT. It is translated as CATSRDGGTRGIDTQYF. The full variable domain, completed using reference TRBV15 and TRBJ2-3, is DAMVIQNPRYQVTQFGKPVTLSCSQTLNHNVMYWYQQKSSQAPKLLFHYYDKDFNNEADTPDNFQSRRPNTSFCFLDIRSPGLGDTAMYLCATSRDGGTRGIDTQYFGPGTRLTVL.

The J gene is TRBJ2-3, the V gene TRBV7-3; D remains unclear. CDR1 and CDR2 from the germline V gene are SGHTA and FQGTGA. Trimming removed 2 bases from V and 0 bases from J, with 6 bases in between. This CDR3 comprises 14 residues. The CDR3 DNA is TGTGCCAGCAGCTTAGGGATAAGCACAGATACGCAGTATTTT. Protein: CASSLGISTDTQYF.

The rearrangement joins TRBV7-2 to TRBJ2-2; unclear D gene. Germline assignment: CDR1 SGHTA and CDR2 FQGNSA. This CDR3 has 15 residues. The V gene lost 0 bases and the J gene lost 3 bases, with 8 bases spanning the gap. CDR3 DNA: TGTGCCAGCAGCTTAGCGGGCGGAGACACCGGGGAGCTGTTTTTT. Its protein product is CASSLAGGDTGELFF.

For this clone: One end of the junction fails to match germline, which may point to a read error. V gene TRBV30 combines with J gene TRBJ2-7; no definite D call. Germline V gene lookup returns CDR1 GTSNPN and CDR2 SVGIG (reference sequence). This CDR3 comprises 14 residues. In nucleotides, the CDR3 is TGTGCATGGAGTGTGACGTTAGGTGCCTACGAGCAGTACTTC. Translating gives CAWSVTLGAYEQYF.